Listed here are 26 T cell receptor beta chains from one sample, sequenced in a study of blood T cell repertoires in COVID-19. The method was immunoSEQ multiplex PCR; TCRdb's version includes in-frame clones alone and lacks a portion of them. In the table there are around 90,000 clones, about 90% of which are singletons. The source material was peripheral blood. These TCRs come from a male donor with acute or convalescent COVID-19.

This sequence joins TRBV30 and TRBJ1-5, with D possibly TRBD1 on 6 matching bases. Trimming pared 5 bases from V and 5 bases from J, leaving 16 bases between. Germline CDR1 and CDR2: GTSNPN and SVGIG (reference sequence). This CDR3 comprises 14 residues. DNA for the CDR3: TGTGCCTGGTCCGGGGGGCTAGTGCATCAGCCCCAGCATTTT. Its protein product is CAWSGGLVHQPQHF.

The genes are TRBV18 and TRBJ1-2; D possibly corresponds to TRBD1 (5 bases). V lost 3 bases and J 2 bases, leaving 10 bases between the germline ends. The CDR3 has 14 amino acids. The germline V gene has CDR1 KGHSH and CDR2 LQKENI. For the CDR3, the DNA is TGTGCCAGCTCACCCCCGGGGGGGAACTATGGCTACACCTTC. This gives the protein CASSPPGGNYGYTF. The entire variable domain, with the rest obtained from reference TRBV18 and TRBJ1-2, is as follows: NAGVMQNPRHLVRRRGQEARLRCSPMKGHSHVYWYRQLPEEGLKFMVYLQKENIIDESGMPKERFSAEFPKEGPSILRIQQVVRGDSAAYFCASSPPGGNYGYTFGSGTRLTVV.

The chain carries TRBV30 and TRBJ1-5, with D uncertain. The CDR3 is 13 amino acids. Between the trimmed V and J ends, which lost 0 bases and 6 bases, there was a span of 9 bases. Looked up from germline, CDR1 is GTSNPN and CDR2 is SVGIG (reference sequence). CDR3 residues: CAWSVNGGQPQHF. CDR3 DNA: TGTGCCTGGAGTGTAAACGGAGGTCAGCCCCAGCATTTT. Complete variable domain (other parts from reference TRBV30 and TRBJ1-5): SQTIHQWPATLVQPVGSPLSLECTVEGTSNPNLYWYRQAAGRGLQLLFYSVGIGQISSEVPQNLSASRPQDRQFILSSKKLLLSDSGFYLCAWSVNGGQPQHFGDGTRLSIL.

J is TRBJ1-5 and V is TRBV5-4; 7 nucleotides agree with TRBD1. The V gene end was trimmed by 4 bases and the J gene end by 7 bases; junction bases not matched to a gene: 5. The CDR3 is 13 residues long. CDR1 is SGHNT, CDR2 YYREEE, per germline (reference sequence). Written as DNA, the CDR3 is TGTGCCAGCAGCCAGGAAGGGGGCCAGCCCCAGCATTTT. Its protein is CASSQEGGQPQHF.

The chain combines TRBV28 with TRBJ2-5; 8 bases are shared with TRBD1. The J segment lost 5 bases and the V segment lost 6 bases, leaving 5 bases of the junction unmatched. Germline loops: CDR1 MDHEN, CDR2 SYDVKM. CDR3 length: 13 amino acids. The CDR3 coding sequence is TGTGCCAGCAGCCTGACAGGGGCGGAGACCCAGTACTTC. Its protein product is CASSLTGAETQYF.

The V call is TRBV6-6, the J call TRBJ2-3; 10 bases match TRBD2. CDR3 size: 15 residues. Trimming at V came to 10 bases and at J to 6 bases, leaving 13 bases not matched to a gene. Germline CDR1 MNHNY, CDR2 SVGAGI (reference sequence). CDR3 DNA: TGTGCCACCTTCTTGACGCTAGCGGGGGCTGATACGCAGTATTTT. The encoded protein is CATFLTLAGADTQYF.

J is TRBJ2-7 and V is TRBV27; 8 nucleotides line up with TRBD1. Trimming at V came to 8 bases and at J to 6 bases, leaving 9 bases not matched to a gene. CDR3 length: 13 residues. CDR1 is MNHEY, CDR2 SMNVEV, per germline (reference sequence). CDR3 nucleotides: TGTGCCAGCGGACGGGACAGGAGCGGCGAGCAGTACTTC. Translated, it gives CASGRDRSGEQYF.

V is TRBV5-8 and J is TRBJ2-3; 7 bases match TRBD2. Trimming took 4 bases from V and 1 from J; bases not matched to a gene: 6. Germline CDR1 reads SGHTS; CDR2 reads YDEGEE. This CDR3 contains 15 residues. This CDR3 reads CASSHGGWGTDTQYF. For the CDR3, the DNA is TGTGCCAGCAGCCACGGGGGGTGGGGCACAGATACGCAGTATTTT.

The rearrangement links TRBV24-1 to TRBJ1-2; tentatively, D is TRBD1 (6 bases). From germline, CDR1 is KGHDR and CDR2 SFDVKD. V was pared by 3 bases and J by 5 bases, with 6 bases between. There are 12 residues in the CDR3. CDR3 sequence reads: CATSDQGYGYTF. The CDR3 coding sequence is TGTGCCACCAGTGATCAGGGGTATGGCTACACCTTC.

The chain combines TRBV7-3 with TRBJ2-2; 8 positions agree with TRBD2. CDR1 SGHTA and CDR2 FQGTGA come from the germline V gene. This CDR3 has 15 amino acids. J lost 6 bases, V lost 4 bases, and 7 bases had no gene match. CDR3: CASSSSGGLAGELFF. The CDR3 DNA is TGTGCCAGCAGCTCTTCGGGGGGGCTTGCCGGGGAGCTGTTTTTT.

On this clone: At one of its ends the junction is not consistent with the germline gene, which may arise from a read error. The rearrangement joins TRBV11-2 to TRBJ2-2, with TRBD2 identical over 10 bases. Germline CDR1 reads SGHAT; CDR2 reads FQNNGV. The CDR3 runs to 16 residues. This CDR3 reads CARSLLERGGTGELFF. CDR3 coding DNA: TGTGCCCGCAGCTTATTGGAGCGGGGGGGTACCGGGGAGCTGTTTTTT.

This sequence joins TRBV13 and TRBJ2-5; 8 bases match TRBD2. The CDR3 is made up of 15 amino acids. The germline CDR1 and CDR2 sequences are PRHDT and FYEKMQ (reference sequence). V was clipped by 5 bases and J by 4 bases; unmatched bases: 9. DNA of the CDR3: TGTGCCAGCAGCCCGCCCGGGGGGGCTGGAGAGACCCAGTACTTC. Protein sequence: CASSPPGGAGETQYF. The variable domain in full, with the rest retrieved from reference TRBV13 and TRBJ2-5, is AAGVIQSPRHLIKEKRETATLKCYPIPRHDTVYWYQQGPGQDPQFLISFYEKMQSDKGSIPDRFSAQQFSDYHSELNMSSLELGDSALYFCASSPPGGAGETQYFGPGTRLLVL.

This CDR3 reads CASSPLGGELFF. The CDR3 nucleotides are TGTGCCAGCAGCCCCCTCGGCGGGGAGCTGTTTTTT. The gene calls are TRBV3-1 (or the pseudogene TRBV3-2) and TRBJ2-2; D unclear. Trimming took off 4 bases at V and 7 bases at J, with 7 bases between the two ends. The germline V gene encodes CDR1 LGHDT and CDR2 YNNKEL (reference sequence). The CDR3 is made up of 12 amino acids.

The V call is TRBV28, the J call TRBJ1-1; 10 nucleotides match TRBD1. The CDR3 consists of 15 residues. Germline V CDR1 and CDR2: MDHEN, SYDVKM. The trim removed 1 base at V and 5 bases at J, leaving 4 bases unmatched. The CDR3 loop is CASSLSGTGETEAFF. The CDR3 DNA reads TGTGCCAGCAGTTTATCCGGGACAGGGGAAACTGAAGCTTTCTTT.

The CDR3 is CSASGGDGNQPQHF. In nucleotides, the CDR3 is TGCAGCGCCTCAGGGGGTGACGGCAATCAGCCCCAGCATTTT. The chain uses TRBV29-1 and TRBJ1-5, with TRBD1 identical over 7 bases. J gave up 2 bases and V 7 bases, and 8 bases lay outside the gene matches. Germline V gives CDR1 SQVTM, CDR2 ANQGSEA. The CDR3 runs to 14 residues.

This clone was seen only a few times. This sequence joins TRBV3-1 (or the pseudogene TRBV3-2) and TRBJ2-7; TRBD1 matches at 11 bases. The ends lost 4 bases at V and 2 bases at J; junction bases unmatched: 7. Germline-derived CDR1 and CDR2 are LGHDT and YNNKEL (reference sequence). The CDR3 consists of 16 residues. In DNA form, the CDR3 reads TGTGCCAGCAGCCTCCTAGGGGACAGGGGGGCCTACGAGCAGTACTTC. Amino acids: CASSLLGDRGAYEQYF.

This clone has only a few counts. A read error may account for a junction end that differs from germline. The rearrangement joins TRBV6-2 or TRBV6-3 to TRBJ1-1, with TRBD1 matching over 10 bases. Germline-derived CDR1 and CDR2 are MNHEY and SVGEGT. CDR3 length: 16 residues. CDR3 DNA: TGTGCCAGCAGCCCTTCTGCCTGGGACAGGGGACCTGACGCTTTCTTT. Translated: CASSPSAWDRGPDAFF.

The rearrangement links TRBV29-1 to TRBJ2-1; possible D gene TRBD1, 5 bases. Germline CDR1 and CDR2: SQVTM and ANQGSEA. The CDR3 contains 13 residues. V dropped 5 bases and J dropped 7 bases, with 15 bases sitting between them. CDR3: CSVPGQGGNEQFF. Here the CDR3 DNA reads TGCAGCGTTCCAGGGCAGGGTGGGAATGAGCAGTTCTTC.

The chain combines TRBV19 with TRBJ1-1, with 10 bases that match TRBD1. There are 15 residues in the CDR3. Per the germline V gene, CDR1 is LNHDA and CDR2 is SQIVND (reference sequence). V was pared by 7 bases and J by 5 bases, with 10 bases of the junction left unmatched. CDR3 sequence (DNA): TGTGCCAGTATCCCGGGACAGGGGATCGTGACTGAAGCTTTCTTT. Residues: CASIPGQGIVTEAFF.

The J gene is TRBJ1-5, the V gene TRBV10-3; 8 bases map to TRBD1. V was pared by 3 bases and J by 4 bases, with 11 bases of the junction left unmatched. The CDR3 is 17 residues long. Germline V lookup: CDR1 ENHRY, CDR2 SYGVKD. The DNA for the CDR3 is TGTGCCATCAGTGACCCCTCCCTCGGGACAGGTAATCAGCCCCAGCATTTT. It yields the protein CAISDPSLGTGNQPQHF.

A note on this clone: Relative to the germline gene, one junction end is altered; a read error may explain this. The chain employs TRBV12-3 or TRBV12-4 and TRBJ2-2; no reliable D call. This CDR3 region has 12 residues. The CDR3 sequence is CATSLSIGELFF. The CDR3 bases are TGTGCCACCAGTCTTAGTATCGGGGAGCTGTTTTTT.

V usage is TRBV5-1 and J usage is TRBJ2-7; 7 bases line up with TRBD1. CDR3 length: 15 amino acids. The germline gives CDR1 SGHRS, CDR2 YFSETQ. V was pared by 2 bases and J by 3 bases, with 8 bases of the junction left unmatched. CDR3 nucleotide sequence: TGCGCCAGCAGCTTAAGACAGGGACCCCTCTACGAGCAGTACTTC. Translated, it gives CASSLRQGPLYEQYF. The full variable domain, rest sourced from reference TRBV5-1 and TRBJ2-7, is KAGVTQTPRYLIKTRGQQVTLSCSPISGHRSVSWYQQTPGQGLQFLFEYFSETQRNKGNFPGRFSGRQFSNSRSEMNVSTLELGDSALYLCASSLRQGPLYEQYFGPGTRLTVT.

The chain uses TRBV28 and TRBJ1-1; D uncertain. The CDR3 is made up of 13 amino acids. V dropped 5 bases and J dropped 1 base, with 8 bases sitting between them. Germline loops: CDR1 MDHEN, CDR2 SYDVKM. CDR3 in DNA: TGTGCCAGCAGTCCGCCACAGAACACTGAAGCTTTCTTT. Amino acid sequence: CASSPPQNTEAFF.

The chain is built from TRBV18 and TRBJ1-2; D possibly corresponds to TRBD1 (5 bases). Deletions cut 4 bases from V and 3 bases from J, with 12 bases between. The length of the CDR3 is 14 residues. Germline-derived CDR1 and CDR2 are KGHSH and LQKENI. In nucleotides, the CDR3 is TGTGCCAGCTCACAAGGGGTCGGCGACTATGGCTACACCTTC. Protein product: CASSQGVGDYGYTF.

The chain combines TRBV19 with TRBJ2-2; 8 nucleotides agree with TRBD1. There are 14 residues in the CDR3. Germline V CDR1 and CDR2: LNHDA, SQIVND (reference sequence). The junction had 4 bases not matched to a gene; V was cut back by 5 bases and J by 5 bases. The CDR3 sequence: CASSLDRDTGELFF. CDR3 sequence (DNA): TGTGCCAGTAGTCTGGACAGGGATACCGGGGAGCTGTTTTTT.

This CDR3 is CASSPGGTGSEKLFF. CDR3 DNA: TGTGCCAGCTCACCAGGGGGGACAGGGAGTGAAAAACTGTTTTTT. V is TRBV5-6 and J is TRBJ1-4; 9 bases map to TRBD1. The CDR3 is 15 residues long. Germline V gene data show CDR1 as SGHDT and CDR2 as YYEEEE. Trimming removed 7 bases from V and 7 bases from J; junction bases left unmatched: 11.